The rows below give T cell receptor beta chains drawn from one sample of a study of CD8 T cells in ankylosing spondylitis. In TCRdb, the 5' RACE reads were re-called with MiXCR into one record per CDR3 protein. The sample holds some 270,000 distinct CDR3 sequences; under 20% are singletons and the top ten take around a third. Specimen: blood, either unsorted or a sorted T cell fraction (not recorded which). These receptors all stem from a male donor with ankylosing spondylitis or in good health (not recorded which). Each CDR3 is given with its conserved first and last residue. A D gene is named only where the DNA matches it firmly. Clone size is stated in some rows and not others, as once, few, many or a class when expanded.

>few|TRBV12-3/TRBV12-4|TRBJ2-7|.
CASSFMDTYEQYF
TGTGCCAGCAGTTTTATGGACACCTACGAGCAGTACTTC
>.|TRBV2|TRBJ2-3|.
CASSPFVGRTDTQYF
TGTGCCAGCAGCCCCTTTGTCGGCCGCACAGATACGCAGTATTTT
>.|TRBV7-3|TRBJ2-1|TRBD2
CASSLVGRGSYNEQFF
TGTGCCAGCAGCTTAGTTGGGAGGGGCTCCTACAATGAGCAGTTCTTC
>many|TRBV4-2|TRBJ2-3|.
CASSQGSDTQYF
TGTGCCAGCAGCCAGGGTAGTGATACGCAGTATTTT
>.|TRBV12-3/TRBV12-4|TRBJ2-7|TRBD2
CASGSTSDEQYF
TGTGCCAGCGGGTCGACTAGCGACGAGCAGTACTTC
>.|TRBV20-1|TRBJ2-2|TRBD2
CSARDPRREGYTGELFF
TGCAGTGCTAGAGACCCGAGGCGGGAGGGCTACACCGGGGAGCTGTTTTTT
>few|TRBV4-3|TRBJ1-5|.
CASSQVLGYQPQHF
TGCGCCAGCAGCCAAGTTCTAGGCTATCAGCCCCAGCATTTT
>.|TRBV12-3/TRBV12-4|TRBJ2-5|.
CASSLGGVETQYF
TGTGCCAGCAGTTTAGGGGGAGTGGAGACCCAGTACTTC
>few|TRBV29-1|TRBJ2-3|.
CSVEGGLDTDTQYF
TGCAGCGTTGAGGGGGGGCTAGACACAGATACGCAGTATTTT
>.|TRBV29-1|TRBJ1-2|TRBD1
CSVEDGTAYGYTF
TGCAGCGTTGAAGACGGGACAGCCTATGGCTACACCTTC
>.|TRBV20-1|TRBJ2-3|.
CSATLSGDSAQYF
TGCAGTGCCACACTTAGCGGAGATTCGGCGCAGTATTTT
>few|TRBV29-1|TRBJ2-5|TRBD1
CSVDYGTGYQETQYF
TGCAGCGTTGATTATGGGACAGGGTACCAAGAGACCCAGTACTTC
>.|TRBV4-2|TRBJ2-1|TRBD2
CASSQEVSGTQNEQFF
TGTGCCAGCAGCCAAGAGGTTAGCGGGACCCAAAATGAGCAGTTCTTC
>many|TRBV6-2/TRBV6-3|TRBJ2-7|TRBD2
CASSFPSGRIHEQYF
TGTGCCAGCAGTTTCCCTAGCGGGAGGATCCACGAGCAGTACTTC
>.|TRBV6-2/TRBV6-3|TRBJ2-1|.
CASSYNSQTDEQFF
TGTGCCAGCAGTTATAATAGCCAAACTGACGAGCAGTTCTTC
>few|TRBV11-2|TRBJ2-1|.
CASSLVGVDQFF
TGTGCCAGCAGTCTAGTAGGGGTTGACCAGTTCTTC
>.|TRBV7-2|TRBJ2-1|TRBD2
CASSPPGLAGLGEQFF
TGTGCCAGCAGCCCCCCGGGACTAGCGGGACTAGGGGAGCAGTTCTTC
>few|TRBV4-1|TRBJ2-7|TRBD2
CASSQDWGGAYEQYF
TGCGCCAGCAGCCAAGATTGGGGAGGGGCATACGAGCAGTACTTC
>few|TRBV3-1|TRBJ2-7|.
CASSQDYNEQYF
TGTGCCAGCAGCCAAGACTACAACGAGCAGTACTTC
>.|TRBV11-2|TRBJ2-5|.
CASSFVPGGYQETQYF
TGTGCCAGCAGCTTTGTACCGGGCGGGTACCAAGAGACCCAGTACTTC
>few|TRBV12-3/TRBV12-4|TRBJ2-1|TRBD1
CASSESGQLEVDEQFF
TGTGCCAGCAGTGAGTCGGGACAGCTGGAGGTCGATGAGCAGTTCTTC
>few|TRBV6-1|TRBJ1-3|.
CASSESGSIPGNTIYF
TGTGCCAGCAGTGAATCAGGTTCAATACCTGGAAACACCATATATTTT